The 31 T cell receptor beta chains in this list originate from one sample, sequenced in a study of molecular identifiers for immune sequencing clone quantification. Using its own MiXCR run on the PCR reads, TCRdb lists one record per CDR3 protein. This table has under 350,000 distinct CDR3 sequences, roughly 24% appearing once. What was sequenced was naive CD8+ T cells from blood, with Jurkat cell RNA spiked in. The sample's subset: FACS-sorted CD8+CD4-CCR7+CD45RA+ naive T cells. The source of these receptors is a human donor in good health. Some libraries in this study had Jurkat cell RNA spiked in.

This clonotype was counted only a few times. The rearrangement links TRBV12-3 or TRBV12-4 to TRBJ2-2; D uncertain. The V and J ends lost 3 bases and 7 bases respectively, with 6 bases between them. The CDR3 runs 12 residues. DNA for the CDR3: TGTGCCAGCAGTTTGACCGTCGGGGAGCTGTTTTTT. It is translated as CASSLTVGELFF.

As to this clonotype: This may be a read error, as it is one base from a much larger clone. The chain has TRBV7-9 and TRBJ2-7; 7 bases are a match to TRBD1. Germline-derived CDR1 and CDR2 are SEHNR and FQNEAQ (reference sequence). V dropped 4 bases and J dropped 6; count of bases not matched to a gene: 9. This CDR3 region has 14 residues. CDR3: CASSSLEQGFEQYF. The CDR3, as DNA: TGTGCCAGCAGCTCGTTGGAACAGGGGTTCGAGCAGTACTTC.

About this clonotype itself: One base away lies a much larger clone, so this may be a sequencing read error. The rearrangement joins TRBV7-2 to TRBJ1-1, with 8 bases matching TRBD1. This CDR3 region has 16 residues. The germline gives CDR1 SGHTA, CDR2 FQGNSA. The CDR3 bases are TGTGTCAGCAGCTTGGACAGGGAACTGATGAACACTGAAGCTTTCTTT. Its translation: CVSSLDRELMNTEAFF.

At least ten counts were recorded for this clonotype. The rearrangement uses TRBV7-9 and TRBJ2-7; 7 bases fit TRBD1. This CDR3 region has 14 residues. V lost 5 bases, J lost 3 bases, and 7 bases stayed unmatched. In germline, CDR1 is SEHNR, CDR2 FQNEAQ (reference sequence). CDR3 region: CASSGPGQFYEQYF. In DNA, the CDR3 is TGTGCCAGCAGCGGACCGGGACAGTTCTACGAGCAGTACTTC. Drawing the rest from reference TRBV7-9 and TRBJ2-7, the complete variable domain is DTGVSQNPRHKITKRGQNVTFRCDPISEHNRLYWYRQTLGQGPEFLTYFQNEAQLEKSRLLSDRFSAERPKGSFSTLEIQRTEQGDSAMYLCASSGPGQFYEQYFGPGTRLTVT.

The DNA of the CDR3 is TGTGCCAGCAGTGAATCTTCCGCCTATGGCTACACCTTC. This gives the protein CASSESSAYGYTF. The V call is TRBV25-1, the J call TRBJ1-2, with D uncertain. The CDR3 totals 13 residues. V dropped 1 base and J dropped 4 bases, with 7 bases sitting between them. The V gene's germline CDR1 is MGHDK and CDR2 SYGVNS.

The CDR3 sequence is CASSKAGFTSGISTDTQYF. CDR3 nucleotide sequence: TGTGCCAGCAGCAAAGCGGGGTTTACTAGCGGAATTAGCACAGATACGCAGTATTTT. The V call is TRBV21-1, the J call TRBJ2-3; the table names TRBD2, a call not compared with the DNA. TRBV21-1 is marked as a pseudogene. The CDR3 sequence is 19 residues long.

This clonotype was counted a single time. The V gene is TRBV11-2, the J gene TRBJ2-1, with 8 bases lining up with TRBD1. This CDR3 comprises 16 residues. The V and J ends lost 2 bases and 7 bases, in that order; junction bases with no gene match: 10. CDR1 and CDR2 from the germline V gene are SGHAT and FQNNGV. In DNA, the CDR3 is TGTGCCAGCAGCTTAATTCCCAGGGGGCTTAGGAATGAGCAGTTCTTC. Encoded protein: CASSLIPRGLRNEQFF.

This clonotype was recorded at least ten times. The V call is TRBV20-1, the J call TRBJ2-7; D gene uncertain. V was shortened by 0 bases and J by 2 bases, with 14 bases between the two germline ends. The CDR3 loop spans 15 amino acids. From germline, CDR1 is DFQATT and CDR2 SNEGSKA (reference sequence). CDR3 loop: CSARDDGGWTYEQYF. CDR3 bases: TGCAGTGCTAGAGATGACGGCGGATGGACCTACGAGCAGTACTTC.

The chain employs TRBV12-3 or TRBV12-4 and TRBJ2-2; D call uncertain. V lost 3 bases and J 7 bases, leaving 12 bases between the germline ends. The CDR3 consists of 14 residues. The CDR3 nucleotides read TGTGCCAGCAGTTTTGGTGGAGAGGTCGGGGAGCTGTTTTTT. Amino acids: CASSFGGEVGELFF.

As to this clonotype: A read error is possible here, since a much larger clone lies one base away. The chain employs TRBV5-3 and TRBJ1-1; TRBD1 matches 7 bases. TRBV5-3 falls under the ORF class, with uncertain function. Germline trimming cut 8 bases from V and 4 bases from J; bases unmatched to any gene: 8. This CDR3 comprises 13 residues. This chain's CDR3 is CASRWAGGTEAFF. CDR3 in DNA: TGTGCCAGCAGGTGGGCAGGGGGCACTGAAGCTTTCTTT.

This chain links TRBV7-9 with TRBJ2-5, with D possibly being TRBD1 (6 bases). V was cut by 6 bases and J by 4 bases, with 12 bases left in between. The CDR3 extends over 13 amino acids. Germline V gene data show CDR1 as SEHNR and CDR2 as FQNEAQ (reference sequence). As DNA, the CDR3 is TGTGCCAGCAGTAATCAGGGGATAGAGACCCAGTACTTC. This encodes CASSNQGIETQYF.

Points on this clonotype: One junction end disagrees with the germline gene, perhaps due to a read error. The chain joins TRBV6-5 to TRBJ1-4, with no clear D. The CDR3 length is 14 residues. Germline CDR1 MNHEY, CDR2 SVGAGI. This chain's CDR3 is CASSHSGRTKELFF. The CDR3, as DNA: TGTGCCAGCAGTCACTCTGGCAGGACGAAAGAACTGTTTTTT.

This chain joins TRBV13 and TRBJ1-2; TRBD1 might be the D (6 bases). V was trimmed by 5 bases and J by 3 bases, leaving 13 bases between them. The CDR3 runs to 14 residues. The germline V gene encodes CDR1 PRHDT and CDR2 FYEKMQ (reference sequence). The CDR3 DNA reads TGTGCCAGCAGCGCGGCCGGGACACACTATGGCTACACCTTC. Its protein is CASSAAGTHYGYTF.

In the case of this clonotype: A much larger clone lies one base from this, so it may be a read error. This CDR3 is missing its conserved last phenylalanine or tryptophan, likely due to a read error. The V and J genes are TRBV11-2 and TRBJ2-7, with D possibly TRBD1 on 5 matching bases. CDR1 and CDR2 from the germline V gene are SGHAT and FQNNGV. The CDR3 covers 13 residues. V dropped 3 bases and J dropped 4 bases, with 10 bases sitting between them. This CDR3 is CASSFYKGYEQYL. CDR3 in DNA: TGTGCCAGCAGCTTTTATAAGGGGTACGAGCAGTACTTA.

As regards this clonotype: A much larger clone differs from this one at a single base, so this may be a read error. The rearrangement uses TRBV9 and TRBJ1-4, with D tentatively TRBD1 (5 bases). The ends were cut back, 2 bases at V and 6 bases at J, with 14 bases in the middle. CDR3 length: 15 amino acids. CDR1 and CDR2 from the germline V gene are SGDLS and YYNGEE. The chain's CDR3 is CASSVAGTSDEKLFF. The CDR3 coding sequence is TGTGCCAGCAGCGTGGCCGGGACTTCTGATGAAAAACTGTTTTTT.

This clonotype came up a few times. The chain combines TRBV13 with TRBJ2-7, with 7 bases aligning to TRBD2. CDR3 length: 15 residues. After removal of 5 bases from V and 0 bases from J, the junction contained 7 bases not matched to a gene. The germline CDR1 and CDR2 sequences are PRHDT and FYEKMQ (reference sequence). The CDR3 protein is CASSPMTGGSYEQYF. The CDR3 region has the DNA TGTGCCAGCAGCCCCATGACGGGAGGCTCCTACGAGCAGTACTTC.

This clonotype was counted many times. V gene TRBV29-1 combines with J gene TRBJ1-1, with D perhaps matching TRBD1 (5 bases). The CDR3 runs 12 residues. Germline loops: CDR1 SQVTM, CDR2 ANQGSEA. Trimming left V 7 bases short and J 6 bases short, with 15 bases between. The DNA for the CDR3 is TGCAGCGCTTTTTCCCAGGGATCTGAAGCTTTCTTT. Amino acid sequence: CSAFSQGSEAFF.

As DNA, the CDR3 is TGTGCCAGCAGCTTAGAGAGTCCACAAGTTTATAATGAAAAACTGTTTTTT. This translates into CASSLESPQVYNEKLFF. The chain employs TRBV7-9 and TRBJ1-4; D unclear. CDR3 length: 17 amino acids. The germline CDR1 and CDR2 sequences are SEHNR and FQNEAQ (reference sequence). The V end was cut by 1 base, the J end by 4 bases, with 16 bases between.

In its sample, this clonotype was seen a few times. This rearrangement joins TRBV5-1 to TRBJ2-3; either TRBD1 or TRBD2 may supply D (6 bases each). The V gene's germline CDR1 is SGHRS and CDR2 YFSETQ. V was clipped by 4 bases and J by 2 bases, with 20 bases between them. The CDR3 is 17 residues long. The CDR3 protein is CASSLTPGARITDTQYF. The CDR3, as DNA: TGCGCCAGCAGCCTGACCCCGGGGGCGCGTATCACAGATACGCAGTATTTT.

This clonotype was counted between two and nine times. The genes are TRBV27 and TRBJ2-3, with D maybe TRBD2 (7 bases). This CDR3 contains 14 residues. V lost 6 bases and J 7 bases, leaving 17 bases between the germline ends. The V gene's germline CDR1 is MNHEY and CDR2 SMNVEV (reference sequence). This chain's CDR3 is CASREGGPVNTQYF. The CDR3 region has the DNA TGTGCCAGCAGGGAGGGGGGGCCTGTAAATACGCAGTATTTT.

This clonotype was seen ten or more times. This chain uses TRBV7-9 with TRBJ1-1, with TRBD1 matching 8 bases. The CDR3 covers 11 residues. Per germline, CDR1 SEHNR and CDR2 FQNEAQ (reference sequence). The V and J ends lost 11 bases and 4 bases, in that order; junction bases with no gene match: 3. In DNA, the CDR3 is TGTGCCGCAACAGGGGGCACTGAAGCTTTCTTT. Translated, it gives CAATGGTEAFF. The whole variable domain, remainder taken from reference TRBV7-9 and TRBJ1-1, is DTGVSQNPRHKITKRGQNVTFRCDPISEHNRLYWYRQTLGQGPEFLTYFQNEAQLEKSRLLSDRFSAERPKGSFSTLEIQRTEQGDSAMYLCAATGGTEAFFGQGTRLTVV.

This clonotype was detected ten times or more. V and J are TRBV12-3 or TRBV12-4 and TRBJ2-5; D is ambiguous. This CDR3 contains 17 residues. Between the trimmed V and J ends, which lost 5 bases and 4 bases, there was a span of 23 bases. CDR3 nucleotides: TGTGCCAGCAGTACAATCCACCGGTCAATATTGCCAGAGACCCAGTACTTC. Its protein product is CASSTIHRSILPETQYF.

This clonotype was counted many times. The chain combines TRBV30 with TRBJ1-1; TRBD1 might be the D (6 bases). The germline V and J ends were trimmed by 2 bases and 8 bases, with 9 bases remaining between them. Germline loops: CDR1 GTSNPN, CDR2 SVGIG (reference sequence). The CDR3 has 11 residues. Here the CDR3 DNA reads TGTGCCTGGAGTCTAGGGACAGAAGCTTTCTTT. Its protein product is CAWSLGTEAFF. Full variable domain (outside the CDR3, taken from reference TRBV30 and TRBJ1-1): SQTIHQWPATLVQPVGSPLSLECTVEGTSNPNLYWYRQAAGRGLQLLFYSVGIGQISSEVPQNLSASRPQDRQFILSSKKLLLSDSGFYLCAWSLGTEAFFGQGTRLTVV.

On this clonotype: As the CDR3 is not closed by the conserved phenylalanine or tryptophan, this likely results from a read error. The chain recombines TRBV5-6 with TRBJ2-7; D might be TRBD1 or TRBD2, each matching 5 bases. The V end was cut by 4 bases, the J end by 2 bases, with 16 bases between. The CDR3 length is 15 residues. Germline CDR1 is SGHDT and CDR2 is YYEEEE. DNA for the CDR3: TGTGCCAGCAGCCCTGGGACGGCCCTCACCTACGAGCAGTACCTC. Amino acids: CASSPGTALTYEQYL.

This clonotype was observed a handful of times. This chain's CDR3 is CASRNGYPHSNQPQHF. The CDR3 DNA is TGTGCCAGCAGGAACGGGTACCCTCATAGCAATCAGCCCCAGCATTTT. The gene calls are TRBV6-5 and TRBJ1-5; D uncertain. Germline-derived CDR1 and CDR2 are MNHEY and SVGAGI. The length of the CDR3 is 16 residues. Trimming stripped 6 bases from V and 0 bases from J, with 15 bases between.

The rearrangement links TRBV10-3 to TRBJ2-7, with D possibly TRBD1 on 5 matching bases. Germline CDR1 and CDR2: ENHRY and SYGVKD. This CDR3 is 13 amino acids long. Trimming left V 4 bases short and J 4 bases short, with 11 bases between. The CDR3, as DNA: TGTGCCATCAGTGGAACAGGCGAGTACGAGCAGTACTTC. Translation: CAISGTGEYEQYF.

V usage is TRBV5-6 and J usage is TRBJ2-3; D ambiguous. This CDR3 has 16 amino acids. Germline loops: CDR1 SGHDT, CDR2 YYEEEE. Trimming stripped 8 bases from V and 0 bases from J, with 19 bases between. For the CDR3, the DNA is TGTGCCAGAACCGCTTGGGTACGGATTAGCACAGATACGCAGTATTTT. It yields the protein CARTAWVRISTDTQYF.

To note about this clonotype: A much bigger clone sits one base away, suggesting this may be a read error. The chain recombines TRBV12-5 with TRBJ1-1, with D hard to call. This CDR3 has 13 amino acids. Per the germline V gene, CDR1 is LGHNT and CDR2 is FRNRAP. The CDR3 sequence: CAGGSFPTYEAFF. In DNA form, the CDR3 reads TGTGCTGGTGGTTCATTCCCGACTTATGAGGCTTTCTTT.

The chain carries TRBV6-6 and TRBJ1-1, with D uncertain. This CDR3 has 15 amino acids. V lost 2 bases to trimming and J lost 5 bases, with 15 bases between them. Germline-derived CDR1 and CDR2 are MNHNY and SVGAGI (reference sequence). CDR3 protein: CASSYTVGVMTEAFF. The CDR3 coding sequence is TGTGCCAGCAGTTACACGGTCGGGGTGATGACTGAAGCTTTCTTT.

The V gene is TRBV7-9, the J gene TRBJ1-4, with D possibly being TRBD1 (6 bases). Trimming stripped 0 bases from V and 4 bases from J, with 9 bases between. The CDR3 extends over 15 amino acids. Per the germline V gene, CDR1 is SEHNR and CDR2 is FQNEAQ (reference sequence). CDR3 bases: TGTGCCAGCAGCTTAGCGCAGGGGAGTAATGAAAAACTGTTTTTT. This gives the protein CASSLAQGSNEKLFF.

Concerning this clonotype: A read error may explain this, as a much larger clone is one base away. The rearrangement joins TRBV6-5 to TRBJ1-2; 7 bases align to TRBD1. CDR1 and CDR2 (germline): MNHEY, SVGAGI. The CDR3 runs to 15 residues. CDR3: CAGSYLTGKPYGYTF. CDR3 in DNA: TGTGCCGGCAGTTACTTGACAGGGAAACCCTATGGCTACACCTTC.